A single sample is the source of the 8 T cell receptor beta chains below, sequenced in a study of tumor and adjacent non-tumor tissue in lung cancer. No cell sorting was done before RNA was extracted from the tissue. TCRbeta libraries were built with three rounds of nested PCR, modified from ARM-PCR. TCRdb reprocessed the multiplex PCR reads via MiXCR and lists one record per CDR3 protein. The data show about 140,000 distinct CDR3 sequences, approximately 70% seen once. The sequencing input was lung tumor tissue. The receptors were gathered from a man aged 55-75 years with small cell lung cancer.

This clonotype was seen a single time. This sequence joins TRBV28 and TRBJ1-2; TRBD1 agrees at 8 bases. Looked up from germline, CDR1 is MDHEN and CDR2 is SYDVKM. Germline trimming cut 6 bases from V and 8 bases from J; bases unmatched to any gene: 8. The CDR3 is 13 residues long. The CDR3 nucleotides read TGTGCCAGCAGCCGATTACAGGGGGGAGGCTACACCTTC. Residues: CASSRLQGGGYTF.

For this clonotype: This could be a read error, since a much larger clone is one nucleotide away. This sequence joins TRBV20-1 and TRBJ2-1, with TRBD2 matching 7 bases. Germline V lookup: CDR1 DFQATT, CDR2 SNEGSKA (reference sequence). The CDR3 consists of 17 residues. The CDR3 sequence is CSARDLGGSSSYDEQFF. In DNA, the CDR3 is TGCAGTGCTAGAGATCTGGGCGGGAGTTCGTCCTACGATGAGCAGTTCTTC.

A word on this clonotype: One end of the junction varies from germline; a read error may be responsible. V and J are TRBV13 and TRBJ1-1; TRBD1 is a possible D gene (5 bases). CDR3 length equals 15 residues. Germline V gives CDR1 PRHDT, CDR2 FYEKMQ (reference sequence). The CDR3 DNA reads as TGTGCCGGCAGGGCTCGGGGAGGCATGAACACTGAAGCTTTCTTT. Its protein is CAGRARGGMNTEAFF.

A remark on this clonotype: One junction end disagrees with the germline gene, perhaps due to a read error. This chain links TRBV12-3 or TRBV12-4 with TRBJ2-2, with D possibly TRBD2 on 5 matching bases. The CDR3 runs to 15 residues. In DNA, the CDR3 is TGTGACAGCGGTCACGAAACGGAGCGCCCCGTGGAGCTGTTTTTT. Its protein product is CDSGHETERPVELFF.

This clonotype came up a few times. Here the CDR3 DNA reads TGTGCCAGCAGTTTAAGTTTTAGCTCCTACAATGAGCAGTTCTTC. Protein sequence: CASSLSFSSYNEQFF. The chain links TRBV12-3 or TRBV12-4 to TRBJ2-1; no firm D call. The CDR3 spans 15 residues. V was clipped by 2 bases and J by 0 bases, with 8 bases between them.

There are a few counts of this clonotype. V usage is TRBV24-1 and J usage is TRBJ1-5, with a possible D match to TRBD1 (5 bases). This CDR3 is built from 13 residues. V shed 6 bases and J shed 6 bases, with 11 bases lying between them. Germline-derived CDR1 and CDR2 are KGHDR and SFDVKD. This CDR3 reads CATSPGAGQPQHF. For the CDR3, the DNA is TGTGCCACCAGTCCCGGGGCTGGTCAGCCCCAGCATTTT.

The V gene is TRBV12-3 or TRBV12-4, the J gene TRBJ2-1, with D perhaps assigned TRBD1 or TRBD2 (5 bases each). The CDR3 covers 15 residues. Trimming took off 11 bases at V and 8 bases at J, with 25 bases between the two ends. The CDR3 coding sequence is TGTGCCGACAGTCCCCTAGCCAGGATCGATTATGAGCAGTTCTTC. Translated: CADSPLARIDYEQFF.

As for this clonotype: A clone one base away is much larger, so this may be a read error. This sequence joins TRBV6-5 and TRBJ2-1, with 9 bases matching TRBD2. The CDR3 runs to 15 residues. Germline V gene data show CDR1 as MNHEY and CDR2 as SVGAGI. The V segment lost 2 bases and the J segment 8 bases; nucleotides outside the gene matches: 7. The CDR3 is CASSYAGLAPDEQFF. The CDR3 DNA reads as TGTGCCAGCAGTTACGCGGGACTAGCTCCCGATGAGCAGTTCTTC.